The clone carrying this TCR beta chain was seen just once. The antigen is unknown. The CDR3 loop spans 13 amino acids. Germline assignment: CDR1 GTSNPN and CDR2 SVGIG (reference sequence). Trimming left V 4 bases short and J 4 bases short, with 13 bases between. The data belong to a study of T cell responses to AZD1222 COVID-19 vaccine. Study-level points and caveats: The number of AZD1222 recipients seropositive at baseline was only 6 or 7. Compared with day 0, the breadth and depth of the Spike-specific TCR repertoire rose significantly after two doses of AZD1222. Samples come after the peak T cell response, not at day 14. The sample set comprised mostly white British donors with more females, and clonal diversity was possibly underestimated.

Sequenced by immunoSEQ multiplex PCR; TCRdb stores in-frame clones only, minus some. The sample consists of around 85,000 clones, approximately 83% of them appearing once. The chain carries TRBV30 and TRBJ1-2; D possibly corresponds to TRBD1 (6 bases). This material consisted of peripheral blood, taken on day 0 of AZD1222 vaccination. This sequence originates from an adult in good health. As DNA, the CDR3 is TGTGCCTGGAAGCCCGGGACAACCTATGGCTACACCTTC. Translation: CAWKPGTTYGYTF.